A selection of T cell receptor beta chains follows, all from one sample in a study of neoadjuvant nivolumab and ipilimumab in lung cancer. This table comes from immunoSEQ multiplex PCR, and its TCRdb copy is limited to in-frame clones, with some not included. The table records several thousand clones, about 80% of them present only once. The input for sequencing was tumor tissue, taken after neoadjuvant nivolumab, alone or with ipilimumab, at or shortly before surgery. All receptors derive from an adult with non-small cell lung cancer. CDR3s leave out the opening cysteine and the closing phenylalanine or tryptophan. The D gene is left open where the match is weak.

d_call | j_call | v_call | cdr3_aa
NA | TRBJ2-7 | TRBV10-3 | AISDSQGNNDEQY
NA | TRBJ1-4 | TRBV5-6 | ASSFWQRWEKLF
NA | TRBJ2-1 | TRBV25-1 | ASRDDSYNEQF
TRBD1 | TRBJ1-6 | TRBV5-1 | ASQPGTDGSPLH
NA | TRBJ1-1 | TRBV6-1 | ASSAGTSDTEAF
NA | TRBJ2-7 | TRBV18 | ASSPENTYEQY
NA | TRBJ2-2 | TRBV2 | ASSEGNRGTGELF
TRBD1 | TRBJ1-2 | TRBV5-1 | ASSLGGQGYYGYT
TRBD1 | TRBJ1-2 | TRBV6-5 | ASSYGQGRGYT
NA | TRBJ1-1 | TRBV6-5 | ASSYYTEAF
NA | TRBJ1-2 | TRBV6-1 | ASSLTGNYGYT
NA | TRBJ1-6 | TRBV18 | ASSSGVYNSPLH
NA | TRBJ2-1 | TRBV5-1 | ASSLAGMGAGYNEQF
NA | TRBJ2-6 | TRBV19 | ASSPRTAAAGANVLT
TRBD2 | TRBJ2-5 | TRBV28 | ASSLRRGLAGVETQY
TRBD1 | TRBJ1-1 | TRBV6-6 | ASKGQGAGAF
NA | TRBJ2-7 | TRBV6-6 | ASSYPLAISYEQY
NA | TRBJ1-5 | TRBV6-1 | ASSADAPNQH
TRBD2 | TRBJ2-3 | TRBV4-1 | ASSQSGLAGTDTQY
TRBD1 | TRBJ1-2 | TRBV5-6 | ASSFQGADGYT
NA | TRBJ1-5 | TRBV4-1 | ASSQDRGRVINQPQH
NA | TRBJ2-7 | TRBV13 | ASSYTRDRPYEQY